This T cell receptor (beta chain) was recovered during a study of blood T cell repertoires in COVID-19. Study information: T cells, B-cell-depleted T cells, or PBMCs provided the cDNA or gDNA that served as material.

As originally analysed: The authors estimated nucleated cell counts from reference gene primer amplification. Sequencing used immunoSEQ multiplex PCR; TCRdb keeps in-frame clones, though not all of them. Clone size and V and J calls were adopted from that table, with D and trimming inferred from the DNA. The table includes about 460,000 clones, about 85% detected once. Donors of Cohort 3 who recovered were those that had two negative PCRs, clearance, or symptom resolution. This clonotype originated in a woman aged 55-70 years who had recovered from COVID-19. The sequenced sample consisted of PBMCs or T cells enriched from blood (not recorded which).

Here the CDR3 DNA reads TGTGCCAGCAGTCCCGGAGGGGGCGCGTATGGAAACACCATATATTTT. It specifies CASSPGGGAYGNTIYF. The rearrangement uses TRBV9 and TRBJ1-3; 7 bases fit TRBD1. The V gene's germline CDR1 is SGDLS and CDR2 YYNGEE. Trimming took 5 bases from V and 3 from J; bases not matched to a gene: 11. This CDR3 is built from 16 residues.